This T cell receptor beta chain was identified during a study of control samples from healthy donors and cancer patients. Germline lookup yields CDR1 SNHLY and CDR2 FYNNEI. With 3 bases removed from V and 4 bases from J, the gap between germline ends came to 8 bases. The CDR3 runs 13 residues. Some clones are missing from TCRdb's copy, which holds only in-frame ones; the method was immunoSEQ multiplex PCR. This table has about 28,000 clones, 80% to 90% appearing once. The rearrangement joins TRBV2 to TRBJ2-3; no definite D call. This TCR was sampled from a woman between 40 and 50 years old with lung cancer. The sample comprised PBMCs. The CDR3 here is CASSDASPDTQYF. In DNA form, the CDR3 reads TGTGCCAGCAGTGACGCAAGCCCAGATACGCAGTATTTT.